The 26 T cell receptor beta chains below were found in one sample sequenced in a study of T cell repertoires in cytomegalovirus infection. TCRdb ran MiXCR on the reads and lists one entry per CDR3 protein. The sample records about 400,000 distinct CDR3 sequences, around 18% being singletons. Material: PBMCs. These TCRs come from a human donor in good health (CMV status not recorded). Some clones in this sample may be carry-over from other donors' samples.

This clonotype was detected ten times or more. This chain links TRBV7-2 with TRBJ2-7; D is possibly TRBD2 (6 bases). Germline loops: CDR1 SGHTA, CDR2 FQGNSA. The CDR3 extends over 14 amino acids. The ends were cut back, 2 bases at V and 2 bases at J, with 10 bases in the middle. The CDR3 nucleotides read TGTGCCAGCAGCTTAAGGGGACTCACCTACGAGCAGTACTTC. Protein sequence: CASSLRGLTYEQYF.

V gene TRBV28 combines with J gene TRBJ2-7; perhaps D is TRBD1 or TRBD2 (5 bases each). This CDR3 has 16 residues. V was trimmed by 2 bases and J by 2 bases, leaving 16 bases between them. The germline CDR1 and CDR2 sequences are MDHEN and SYDVKM. Here the CDR3 DNA reads TGTGCCAGCAGTTTACCTCCGGGGACGGCCCCCTACGAGCAGTACTTC. Protein sequence: CASSLPPGTAPYEQYF.

The V gene is TRBV20-1, the J gene TRBJ1-6, with a tentative D call TRBD1 (5 bases). This CDR3 comprises 12 residues. Germline V gene sequence: CDR1 DFQATT, CDR2 SNEGSKA (reference sequence). The ends were cut back, 4 bases at V and 17 bases at J, with 18 bases in the middle. The CDR3 coding sequence is TGCAGTGCTATGGCGGAGGCAGGGCCTATCCACTTT. This sequence encodes CSAMAEAGPIHF.

The rearrangement uses TRBV3-1 and TRBJ2-2; no firm D call. The germline V and J ends were trimmed by 6 bases and 3 bases, with 2 bases remaining between them. The CDR3 is 11 amino acids. Germline V gives CDR1 LGHDT, CDR2 YNNKEL (reference sequence). CDR3 residues: CASRHTGELFF. In DNA, the CDR3 is TGTGCCAGCAGACACACCGGGGAGCTGTTTTTT.

The chain uses TRBV6-1 and TRBJ2-1, with D unclear. Trimming took off 5 bases at V and 9 bases at J, with 2 bases between the two ends. Germline CDR1 is MNHNS and CDR2 is SASEGT. There are 9 residues in the CDR3. The CDR3: CASSLEQFF. The CDR3 nucleotides are TGTGCCAGCAGTCTTGAGCAGTTCTTC.

The chain couples TRBV6-2 or TRBV6-3 to TRBJ2-2; tentatively, D is TRBD2 (5 bases). CDR3 length: 13 amino acids. Trimming cost V 4 bases and J 8 bases, with 11 bases left between them. Germline V lookup: CDR1 MNHEY, CDR2 SVGEGT. The chain's CDR3 is CASSLTRGGELFF. The CDR3 DNA sequence: TGTGCCAGCAGTTTAACTAGAGGAGGGGAGCTGTTTTTT.

This clonotype has a count of ten or more. The chain carries TRBV6-5 and TRBJ1-1; D is possibly TRBD1 (6 bases). In germline, CDR1 is MNHEY, CDR2 SVGAGI. Trimming took off 7 bases at V and 8 bases at J, with 17 bases between the two ends. The CDR3 extends over 13 amino acids. CDR3 loop: CASTTTTGREAFF. Here the CDR3 DNA reads TGTGCCAGCACTACAACGACAGGCAGAGAAGCTTTCTTT.

There are many counts of this clonotype. The genes are TRBV20-1 and TRBJ2-3; 9 bases match TRBD1. This CDR3 is 14 amino acids long. Germline V gene sequence: CDR1 DFQATT, CDR2 SNEGSKA (reference sequence). V lost 3 bases and J lost 3; bases outside the gene matches: 4. This CDR3 reads CSASKGQGTDTQYF. CDR3 DNA: TGCAGTGCTAGTAAGGGACAGGGAACAGATACGCAGTATTTT.

In this sample, this clonotype turned up a few times. The gene calls are TRBV5-1 and TRBJ1-5; perhaps TRBD1 as D (5 bases). Germline-derived CDR1 and CDR2 are SGHRS and YFSETQ. Trimming stripped 0 bases from V and 0 bases from J, with 10 bases between. The CDR3 consists of 16 residues. In nucleotides, the CDR3 is TGCGCCAGCAGCTTGGATGACAGACATAGCAATCAGCCCCAGCATTTT. Protein sequence: CASSLDDRHSNQPQHF.

This clonotype showed up just a few times. The chain is built from TRBV20-1 and TRBJ1-6, with 8 bases that match TRBD1. The CDR3 spans 16 residues. V lost 0 bases and J lost 7; bases outside the gene matches: 8. In germline, CDR1 is DFQATT, CDR2 SNEGSKA (reference sequence). CDR3: CSARDPQQGGNSPLHF. The CDR3 DNA is TGCAGTGCTAGAGATCCCCAACAGGGGGGGAATTCACCCCTCCACTTT.

The V call is TRBV20-1, the J call TRBJ1-3; D is perhaps TRBD1 (6 bases). CDR1 is DFQATT and CDR2 is SNEGSKA in the germline V gene (reference sequence). With 3 bases removed from V and 4 bases from J, the gap between germline ends came to 13 bases. The CDR3 contains 14 residues. The CDR3 nucleotides are TGCAGTGCTAGCCCAGGGGCACGGGGAAACACCATATATTTT. This translates into CSASPGARGNTIYF.

This clonotype was recorded a few times. The chain has TRBV28 and TRBJ2-7, with a possible D match to TRBD1 (6 bases). V was pared by 2 bases and J by 3 bases, with 17 bases between. In germline, CDR1 is MDHEN, CDR2 SYDVKM. This CDR3 has 16 residues. CDR3 in DNA: TGTGCCAGCAGTTTAGGTGGGGGCCGACGCGTCTACGAGCAGTACTTC. Protein sequence: CASSLGGGRRVYEQYF.

The chain combines TRBV18 with TRBJ1-1; no reliable D call. The CDR3 runs to 17 residues. Deletions cut 5 bases from V and 4 bases from J, with 23 bases between. CDR1 is KGHSH and CDR2 is LQKENI in the germline V gene. The CDR3 DNA follows: TGTGCCAGCTCAGCCATGCACCTCATGCAAACGAGCACTGAAGCTTTCTTT. Its protein is CASSAMHLMQTSTEAFF.

The count of this clonotype is one. The chain has TRBV20-1 and TRBJ2-1, with D possibly matching TRBD2 (6 bases). This CDR3 is built from 14 residues. V was trimmed by 3 bases and J by 8 bases, leaving 17 bases between them. Germline CDR1 and CDR2: DFQATT and SNEGSKA (reference sequence). The CDR3 spells CSASAGTLRDEQFF. The DNA for the CDR3 is TGCAGTGCTAGTGCGGGGACCCTCCGGGATGAGCAGTTCTTC.

CDR3 sequence reads: CASSFVDIQYF. The CDR3 coding sequence is TGTGCCAGCAGCTTTGTAGACATTCAGTACTTC. The rearrangement links TRBV7-2 to TRBJ2-4, with no clear D. Between the trimmed V and J ends, which lost 3 bases and 8 bases, there was a span of 5 bases. This CDR3 contains 11 residues. The V gene's germline CDR1 is SGHTA and CDR2 FQGNSA.

This clonotype was detected many times. V gene TRBV18 combines with J gene TRBJ2-7; D could derive from TRBD1 or TRBD2 (6 bases each). CDR1 and CDR2 from the germline V gene are KGHSH and LQKENI. The CDR3 spans 16 residues. Trimming took 3 bases from V and 3 from J, leaving 18 bases between them. CDR3: CASSPGGHLVRYEQYF. As DNA, the CDR3 is TGTGCCAGCTCACCGGGGGGACATTTGGTCCGCTACGAGCAGTACTTC.

This clonotype was recorded at least ten times. The genes are TRBV19 and TRBJ2-5; 13 bases are a match to TRBD2. The V segment lost 9 bases and the J segment 3 bases; nucleotides outside the gene matches: 1. The germline V gene encodes CDR1 LNHDA and CDR2 SQIVND (reference sequence). CDR3 length: 13 amino acids. CDR3 in DNA: TGTGCCAGCGGGACTAGCGGGGAAGAGACCCAGTACTTC. This gives the protein CASGTSGEETQYF.

The CDR3 sequence: CASFGTGSYEQYF. CDR3 sequence (DNA): TGTGCCAGCTTTGGGACAGGGTCCTACGAGCAGTACTTC. The V gene is TRBV6-5, the J gene TRBJ2-7; 9 nucleotides match TRBD1. J gave up 1 base and V 8 bases, and 3 bases lay outside the gene matches. Germline V gene lookup returns CDR1 MNHEY and CDR2 SVGAGI. The CDR3 consists of 13 residues.

V gene TRBV3-1 combines with J gene TRBJ2-3, with 14 bases that match TRBD2. Germline V lookup: CDR1 LGHDT, CDR2 YNNKEL (reference sequence). Germline trimming cut 4 bases from V and 4 bases from J; bases unmatched to any gene: 10. This CDR3 comprises 18 residues. CDR3 protein: CASSRTGTSGRGSDTQYF. The CDR3, as DNA: TGTGCCAGCAGCCGAACCGGGACTAGCGGGAGAGGTTCAGATACGCAGTATTTT.

This clonotype showed up many times. The rearrangement links TRBV7-2 to TRBJ2-1; D is perhaps TRBD2 (5 bases). The CDR3 sequence is 13 residues long. Per the germline V gene, CDR1 is SGHTA and CDR2 is FQGNSA. Trimming removed 0 bases at V and 5 bases at J, with 5 bases between. CDR3 nucleotide sequence: TGTGCCAGCAGCTTAGCGCGGGACAATGAGCAGTTCTTC. Protein: CASSLARDNEQFF. The variable domain in full, with the rest retrieved from reference TRBV7-2 and TRBJ2-1, is GAGVSQSPSNKVTEKGKDVELRCDPISGHTALYWYRQSLGQGLEFLIYFQGNSAPDKSGLPSDRFSAERTGGSVSTLTIQRTQQEDSAVYLCASSLARDNEQFFGPGTRLTVL.

This sequence joins TRBV12-5 and TRBJ2-7; 8 bases fit TRBD1. CDR3 size: 16 residues. Germline V gene data show CDR1 as LGHNT and CDR2 as FRNRAP. The ends lost 7 bases at V and 0 bases at J; junction bases unmatched: 11. CDR3 nucleotide sequence: TGTGCTAGTGCCCCACGTTGGGACAGGAGCTCCTACGAGCAGTACTTC. It specifies CASAPRWDRSSYEQYF.

This clonotype was seen only a few times. This rearrangement joins TRBV2 to TRBJ2-2, with 9 bases lining up with TRBD2. Germline V lookup: CDR1 SNHLY, CDR2 FYNNEI. There are 18 residues in the CDR3. J was trimmed by 4 bases and V by 3 bases; bases with no gene match: 12. The CDR3 spells CASSERLAEFRVTGELFF. CDR3 bases: TGTGCCAGCAGTGAGCGACTAGCGGAATTTCGGGTCACCGGGGAGCTGTTTTTT. The full variable domain, completed using reference TRBV2 and TRBJ2-2, is EPEVTQTPSHQVTQMGQEVILRCVPISNHLYFYWYRQILGQKVEFLVSFYNNEISEKSEIFDDQFSVERPDGSNFTLKIRSTKLEDSAMYFCASSERLAEFRVTGELFFGEGSRLTVL.

The chain has TRBV23-1 and TRBJ2-7, with 7 bases lining up with TRBD1. TRBV23-1 is assigned to the ORF class and has an uncertain function. The CDR3 contains 16 residues. J lost 2 bases, V lost 4 bases, and 11 bases had no gene match. CDR3 sequence reads: CASSLIPRDSPYEQYF. The CDR3 DNA follows: TGCGCCAGCAGTCTGATCCCTAGGGACAGCCCCTACGAGCAGTACTTC.

This clonotype was picked up a small number of times. CDR3 residues: CASSLAGQVLDEQFF. The CDR3 nucleotides are TGTGCCAGCAGCTTAGCTGGACAGGTGCTAGATGAGCAGTTCTTC. The chain joins TRBV7-6 to TRBJ2-1, with TRBD1 matching 7 bases. V lost 0 bases and J lost 8; bases outside the gene matches: 7. Germline CDR1 SGHVS, CDR2 FNYEAQ. CDR3 length equals 15 residues.

This clonotype was recorded at least ten times. The chain combines TRBV12-3 or TRBV12-4 with TRBJ2-1; D not resolved. V was trimmed by 4 bases and J by 4 bases, leaving 14 bases between them. The CDR3 length is 15 residues. This chain's CDR3 is CASSYRPFMYNEQFF. The CDR3 region has the DNA TGTGCCAGCAGTTACAGACCCTTTATGTACAATGAGCAGTTCTTC.

The chain carries TRBV20-1 and TRBJ2-7; D might be TRBD2 (6 bases). The germline V gene encodes CDR1 DFQATT and CDR2 SNEGSKA (reference sequence). The CDR3 loop spans 13 amino acids. The V and J ends lost 0 bases and 6 bases respectively, with 12 bases between them. The CDR3 reads CSAREGARGEQYF. The DNA of the CDR3 is TGCAGTGCTAGAGAAGGAGCGCGGGGCGAGCAGTACTTC.